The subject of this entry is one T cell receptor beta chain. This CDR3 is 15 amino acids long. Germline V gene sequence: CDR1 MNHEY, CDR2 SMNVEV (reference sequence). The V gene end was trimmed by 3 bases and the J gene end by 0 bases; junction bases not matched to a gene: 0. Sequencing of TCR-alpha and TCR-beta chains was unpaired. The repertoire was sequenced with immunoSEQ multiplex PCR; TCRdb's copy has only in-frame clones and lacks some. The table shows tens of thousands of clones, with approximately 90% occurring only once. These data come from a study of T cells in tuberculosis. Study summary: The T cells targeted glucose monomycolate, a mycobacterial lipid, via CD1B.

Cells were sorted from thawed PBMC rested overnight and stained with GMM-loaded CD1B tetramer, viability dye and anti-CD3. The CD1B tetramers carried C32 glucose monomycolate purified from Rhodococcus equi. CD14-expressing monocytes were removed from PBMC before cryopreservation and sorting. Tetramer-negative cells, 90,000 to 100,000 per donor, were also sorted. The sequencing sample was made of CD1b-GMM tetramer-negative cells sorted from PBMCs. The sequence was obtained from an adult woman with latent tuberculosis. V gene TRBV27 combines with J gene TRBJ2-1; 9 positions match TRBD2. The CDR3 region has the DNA TGTGCCAGCAGTTTGGGACTAGCCTCCTACAATGAGCAGTTCTTC. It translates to CASSLGLASYNEQFF.